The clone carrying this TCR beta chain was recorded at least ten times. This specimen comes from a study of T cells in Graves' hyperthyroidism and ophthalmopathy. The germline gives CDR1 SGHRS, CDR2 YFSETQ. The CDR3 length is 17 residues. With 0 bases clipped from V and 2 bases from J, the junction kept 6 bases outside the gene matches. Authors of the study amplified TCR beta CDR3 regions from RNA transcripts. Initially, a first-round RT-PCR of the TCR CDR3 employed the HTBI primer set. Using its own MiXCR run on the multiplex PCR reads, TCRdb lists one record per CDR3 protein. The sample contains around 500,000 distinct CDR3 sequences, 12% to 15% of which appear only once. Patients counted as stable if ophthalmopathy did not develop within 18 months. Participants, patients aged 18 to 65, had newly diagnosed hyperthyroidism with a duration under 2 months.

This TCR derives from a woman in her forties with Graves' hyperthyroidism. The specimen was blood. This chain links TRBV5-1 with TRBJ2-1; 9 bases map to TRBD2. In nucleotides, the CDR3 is TGCGCCAGCAGCTTGGCCCTAGCGGGAACCACCTACAATGAGCAGTTCTTC. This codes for CASSLALAGTTYNEQFF.